The 31 T cell receptor beta chains listed next were all sequenced from one sample in a study of blood T cells in healthy people across ages. Next came a second PCR, run for about 6 to 11 cycles, which used a sample-barcoded 5' primer along with a J-beta primer mix. TCRdb called the 5' RACE reads again in MiXCR, with one record for every CDR3 protein. The data show about 640,000 distinct CDR3 sequences, approximately 59% seen once. The sequenced sample consisted of blood. The receptors derive from a man aged 60 to 75 in good health.

Comments on this clonotype: One junction end disagrees with the germline gene, perhaps due to a read error. The V gene is TRBV3-1, the J gene TRBJ2-4; no firm D call. The CDR3 loop spans 11 amino acids. Germline V lookup: CDR1 LGHDT, CDR2 YNNKEL (reference sequence). CDR3 DNA: TGTGCCGGCAGCCAATCCGGCATTCAGTACTTC. Its translation is CAGSQSGIQYF.

The chain uses TRBV9 and TRBJ2-3; 14 positions agree with TRBD2. V dropped 4 bases and J dropped 5; count of bases not matched to a gene: 6. The germline gives CDR1 SGDLS, CDR2 YYNGEE. The CDR3 totals 16 residues. In DNA, the CDR3 is TGTGCCAGCAGCTTCGGGACTAGCGGGGGTAGAGATACGCAGTATTTT. Amino acid sequence: CASSFGTSGGRDTQYF.

This clonotype was detected once. This chain connects TRBV15 to TRBJ2-3, with 10 bases that match TRBD2. The germline gives CDR1 LNHNV, CDR2 YYDKDF (reference sequence). The V gene end was trimmed by 8 bases and the J gene end by 1 base; junction bases not matched to a gene: 15. The CDR3 has 18 residues. The CDR3 DNA sequence: TGTGCCACCGCAAGCGGGGGGGGCTTAGGGTTCGGCACAGATACGCAGTATTTT. Its translation: CATASGGGLGFGTDTQYF.

V usage is TRBV18 and J usage is TRBJ2-1, with D uncertain. Germline V CDR1 and CDR2: KGHSH, LQKENI. The CDR3 sequence is 12 residues long. V lost 3 bases, J lost 9 bases, and 9 bases lay in between. The CDR3: CASSPSLVEQFF. Here the CDR3 DNA reads TGTGCCAGCTCACCTTCGTTGGTTGAGCAGTTCTTC.

This clonotype was counted between two and nine times. A much larger clone differs by one base, so this may be a read error. This rearrangement joins TRBV10-2 to TRBJ2-3, with TRBD1 matching over 11 bases. Germline-derived CDR1 and CDR2 are WSHSY and SAAADI. The J segment lost 14 bases and the V segment lost 4 bases, leaving 8 bases of the junction unmatched. The CDR3 length is 13 residues. The CDR3 DNA sequence: TGCGCCAGCAGTGGGTTGGGACAGGGGGATGTGTATTTT. Translated: CASSGLGQGDVYF.

This chain links TRBV29-1 with TRBJ1-1; 10 nucleotides agree with TRBD1. The V gene's germline CDR1 is SQVTM and CDR2 ANQGSEA. V shed 4 bases and J 9 bases; nucleotides not matched to a gene: 2. This CDR3 is built from 11 residues. DNA for the CDR3: TGCAGCGTTGCAGACAGGGGGCAAGCTTTCTTT. The encoded protein is CSVADRGQAFF.

CDR3 loop: CASSPVGQEDSPLHF. The CDR3 DNA follows: TGCGCCAGCAGCCCCGTGGGACAGGAGGATTCACCCCTCCACTTT. The chain recombines TRBV4-1 with TRBJ1-6; 8 nucleotides align to TRBD1. The V segment lost 4 bases and the J segment 8 bases; nucleotides outside the gene matches: 7. Germline values: CDR1 MGHRA, CDR2 YSYEKL. This CDR3 comprises 15 residues.

The sample holds a few counts of this clonotype. The rearrangement joins TRBV6-5 to TRBJ2-1; 7 nucleotides line up with TRBD1. J gave up 3 bases and V 10 bases, and 9 bases lay outside the gene matches. Germline V gene lookup returns CDR1 MNHEY and CDR2 SVGAGI. The CDR3 extends over 14 amino acids. The CDR3 DNA is TGTGCCACAGGACAGGCTCAAAACTACAATGAGCAGTTCTTC. This codes for CATGQAQNYNEQFF.

This sequence joins TRBV5-1 and TRBJ2-1, with D unclear. The J call may be mistaken, given a closer DNA end match to TRBJ2-7. CDR3 length equals 15 residues. Germline assignment: CDR1 SGHRS and CDR2 YFSETQ. CDR3 in DNA: TGCGCCAGCAGCTTGGAAGGCCCCCCCTACAATGAGCAGTACTTC. It specifies CASSLEGPPYNEQYF.

This chain links TRBV3-1 with TRBJ2-5; TRBD2 aligns across 11 bases. Germline V gene lookup returns CDR1 LGHDT and CDR2 YNNKEL (reference sequence). CDR3 length equals 16 residues. Trimming cost V 4 bases and J 2 bases; bases outside gene matches: 6. DNA for the CDR3: TGTGCCAGCAGCCTTTGGCTAGCGGGGGGACAAGAGACCCAGTACTTC. Amino acids: CASSLWLAGGQETQYF.

The chain combines TRBV6-6 with TRBJ2-5, with 9 positions matching TRBD1. CDR1 is MNHNY, CDR2 SVGAGI, per germline (reference sequence). V dropped 6 bases and J dropped 6; count of bases not matched to a gene: 11. There are 15 residues in the CDR3. CDR3 nucleotides: TGTGCCAGCAGCTCAGATACAGGGGGCTGGAAGACCCAGTACTTC. Translating it yields CASSSDTGGWKTQYF.

This clonotype was picked up a small number of times. CDR3 sequence reads: CASSLDPTEQETQYF. The CDR3 DNA reads TGTGCCAGCAGCTTAGACCCGACGGAACAAGAGACCCAGTACTTC. This sequence joins TRBV7-2 and TRBJ2-5; D is ambiguous. Trimming took 1 base from V and 2 from J, leaving 11 bases between them. The CDR3 has 15 amino acids. In germline, CDR1 is SGHTA, CDR2 FQGNSA.

This clonotype came up a few times. The rearrangement joins TRBV4-2 to TRBJ2-7; D is undetermined. Trimming cost V 1 base and J 3 bases, with 10 bases left between them. The CDR3 has 14 residues. Germline loops: CDR1 LGHNA, CDR2 YNFKEQ. CDR3 coding DNA: TGTGCCAGCAGCCAAGGGATCGGCAGCTACGAGCAGTACTTC. Its translation: CASSQGIGSYEQYF.

Turning to this clonotype: A much larger clone differs from this one at a single base, so this may be a read error. J is TRBJ2-2 and V is TRBV9; TRBD2 is a possible D gene (7 bases). Germline CDR1 and CDR2: SGDLS and YYNGEE. The CDR3 totals 14 residues. V dropped 8 bases and J dropped 7 bases, with 18 bases sitting between them. CDR3 sequence: CASRAGAGRGELFF. Written as DNA, the CDR3 is TGTGCCAGTCGGGCGGGGGCTGGTCGCGGGGAGCTGTTTTTT.

J is TRBJ2-4 and V is TRBV6-1; tentatively, D is TRBD2 (7 bases). Trimming shortened V by 8 bases and J by 8 bases, and 22 bases separated the two germline ends. Germline lookup yields CDR1 MNHNS and CDR2 SASEGT. The CDR3 loop spans 15 amino acids. The DNA of the CDR3 is TGTGCCAGCCTAAAGGGGGAGGGGAAGGAATACATTCAGTACTTC. Translating gives CASLKGEGKEYIQYF.

The chain recombines TRBV12-3 or TRBV12-4 with TRBJ2-5; 7 bases map to TRBD2. Losses at the gene ends were 3 bases for V and 3 bases for J; bases not matched to a gene: 1. The CDR3 has 13 amino acids. The CDR3 DNA reads as TGTGCCAGCAGTTTTACTAGCGAAGAGACCCAGTACTTC. Translated, it gives CASSFTSEETQYF.

This clonotype is a singleton in its sample. The gene calls are TRBV20-1 and TRBJ2-3; 9 bases line up with TRBD2. CDR1 and CDR2 from the germline V gene are DFQATT and SNEGSKA (reference sequence). V lost 7 bases, J lost 6 bases, and 14 bases stayed unmatched. This CDR3 is built from 15 residues. CDR3 protein: CSGDGGGAGGDTQYF. In DNA form, the CDR3 reads TGCAGTGGAGACGGCGGGGGGGCAGGTGGGGATACGCAGTATTTT.

This clonotype was found once. The rearrangement links TRBV5-1 to TRBJ1-1; D perhaps matches TRBD1 (5 bases). In germline, CDR1 is SGHRS, CDR2 YFSETQ. Trimming removed 3 bases at V and 0 bases at J, with 15 bases between. The CDR3 is 16 residues long. The CDR3, as DNA: TGCGCCAGCAGCTCCAGGGCTAGCCTCTTGAACACTGAAGCTTTCTTT. It is translated as CASSSRASLLNTEAFF.

This clonotype occurred a few times. The gene calls are TRBV20-1 and TRBJ2-4; D may be TRBD1 or TRBD2 (6 bases each). Trimming cost V 0 bases and J 3 bases, with 15 bases left between them. The length of the CDR3 is 16 residues. CDR1 is DFQATT and CDR2 is SNEGSKA in the germline V gene (reference sequence). The chain's CDR3 is CSARDARGAVKNIQYF. CDR3 nucleotides: TGCAGTGCTAGAGATGCGAGGGGGGCGGTCAAAAACATTCAGTACTTC.

The chain has TRBV20-1 and TRBJ2-2, with 7 bases that match TRBD1. The germline gives CDR1 DFQATT, CDR2 SNEGSKA (reference sequence). This CDR3 comprises 14 residues. Trimming at V came to 0 bases and at J to 4 bases, leaving 2 bases not matched to a gene. The CDR3 protein is CSARDSGGTGELFF. In DNA, the CDR3 is TGCAGTGCTAGAGATTCAGGGGGCACCGGGGAGCTGTTTTTT.

The rearrangement uses TRBV28 and TRBJ2-5; 11 bases line up with TRBD1. The junction had 3 bases not matched to a gene; V was cut back by 5 bases and J by 4 bases. CDR3 length equals 14 residues. Germline loops: CDR1 MDHEN, CDR2 SYDVKM. CDR3 nucleotide sequence: TGTGCCAGCAGTAAGGACAGGGGGCGAGAGACCCAGTACTTC. This sequence encodes CASSKDRGRETQYF.

J is TRBJ1-1 and V is TRBV18; 7 nucleotides match TRBD1. V shed 2 bases, J shed 1 base, and the junction held 4 bases outside the gene matches. Looked up from germline, CDR1 is KGHSH and CDR2 is LQKENI. The CDR3 is 15 amino acids. CDR3 DNA: TGTGCCAGCTCACCAGGGACAGTGGGGAACACTGAAGCTTTCTTT. It encodes CASSPGTVGNTEAFF.

The table lists this clonotype with a count of one. The V and J genes are TRBV27 and TRBJ1-2; D unclear. The CDR3 is 14 amino acids. Trimming cost V 5 bases and J 3 bases, with 13 bases left between them. The germline gives CDR1 MNHEY, CDR2 SMNVEV (reference sequence). The CDR3 sequence: CASSPPSGYYGYTF. CDR3 in DNA: TGTGCCAGCAGTCCTCCCTCCGGCTACTATGGCTACACCTTC.

A few counts support this clonotype. The chain employs TRBV11-1 and TRBJ2-4; 8 bases are a match to TRBD1. V trimming: 6 bases; J trimming: 7 bases; junction bases outside the gene matches: 11. CDR3 length equals 15 residues. Germline CDR1 is SGHAT and CDR2 is FQDESV (reference sequence). For the CDR3, the DNA is TGTGCCAGCAGACTAGGACAGGGCGTTCAGAACATTCAGTACTTC. Its translation: CASRLGQGVQNIQYF.

This clonotype has more than one count but fewer than ten. The J gene is TRBJ2-1, the V gene TRBV24-1, with 11 bases that match TRBD2. J gave up 10 bases and V 5 bases, and 15 bases lay outside the gene matches. The CDR3 spans 17 residues. Germline V gives CDR1 KGHDR, CDR2 SFDVKD. The CDR3 coding sequence is TGTGCCACCAGTGCCCTGAATAGCGGGGGGGCAGGAGAGGAGCAGTTCTTC. As protein: CATSALNSGGAGEEQFF.

Comments on this clonotype: A much more abundant neighbour one base away suggests this may be a read error. This sequence joins TRBV7-2 and TRBJ2-1; 8 nucleotides line up with TRBD2. The CDR3 runs 15 residues. The germline CDR1 and CDR2 sequences are SGHTA and FQGNSA. CDR3 amino acids: CASSGSGGSYNELFF. The CDR3 DNA follows: TGTGCCAGCAGCGGAAGCGGGGGCTCCTACAATGAGCTGTTCTTC.

V usage is TRBV5-1 and J usage is TRBJ2-1; 8 nucleotides agree with TRBD1. Germline CDR1 SGHRS, CDR2 YFSETQ. There are 13 residues in the CDR3. The J segment lost 9 bases and the V segment lost 6 bases, leaving 8 bases of the junction unmatched. CDR3 region: CASNEGQGREQFF. CDR3 DNA: TGCGCCAGCAACGAAGGACAGGGTCGTGAGCAGTTCTTC.

This chain connects TRBV15 to TRBJ2-1; TRBD2 aligns across 7 bases. CDR1 and CDR2 (germline): LNHNV, YYDKDF (reference sequence). The CDR3 runs to 15 residues. The trim removed 5 bases at V and 6 bases at J, leaving 10 bases unmatched. CDR3 sequence reads: CATSRDYPSVNEQFF. The DNA for the CDR3 is TGTGCCACCAGCCGGGACTACCCTTCTGTCAATGAGCAGTTCTTC.

The chain recombines TRBV29-1 with TRBJ2-1, with 8 bases that match TRBD1. The J call may be incorrect, as the DNA end agrees better with TRBJ2-7. From germline, CDR1 is SQVTM and CDR2 ANQGSEA. The CDR3 consists of 16 residues. The CDR3, as DNA: TGCAGCGTCCCCCGACAGGGGATAAGCTCCTACAATGAGCAGTACTTC. This encodes CSVPRQGISSYNEQYF.

V and J are TRBV12-3 or TRBV12-4 and TRBJ2-3; 8 nucleotides agree with TRBD2. This CDR3 is built from 14 residues. V lost 5 bases and J lost 6; bases outside the gene matches: 7. DNA for the CDR3: TGTGCCAGCAGTGCCGGGGTAGCGGGGGATACGCAGTATTTT. Its protein product is CASSAGVAGDTQYF.

This chain links TRBV12-3 or TRBV12-4 with TRBJ2-3; D tentatively fits TRBD1 or TRBD2 (6 bases each). CDR3 length: 13 residues. V lost 8 bases to trimming and J lost 4 bases, with 13 bases between them. The CDR3 region is CASGRGQADTQYF. CDR3 sequence (DNA): TGTGCCAGCGGCCGGGGGCAGGCAGATACGCAGTATTTT.